This passage covers 22 T cell receptor beta chains from one sample sequenced in a study of T cell responses to AZD1222 COVID-19 vaccine. Here immunoSEQ multiplex PCR was the method, and the copy in TCRdb shows in-frame clones only, minus some. The repertoire has 150,000 or so clones, over 80% of them found once; the top ten carry about 3.8%. Material: peripheral blood, obtained 28 days after the second AZD1222 dose. The receptor set was obtained from an adult who received the AZD1222 COVID-19 vaccine.

This chain links TRBV5-4 with TRBJ2-7; the D gene could be TRBD1 or TRBD2 (5 bases each). V lost 0 bases to trimming and J lost 0 bases, with 10 bases between them. Per germline, CDR1 SGHNT and CDR2 YYREEE (reference sequence). The CDR3 is made up of 15 amino acids. CDR3 sequence reads: CASSLVAGSSYEQYF. CDR3 DNA sequence: TGTGCCAGCAGCTTGGTGGCAGGGAGCTCCTACGAGCAGTACTTC.

The chain combines TRBV9 with TRBJ2-3; 8 nucleotides agree with TRBD2. Germline CDR1 reads SGDLS; CDR2 reads YYNGEE. The CDR3 length is 14 residues. Unmatched junction bases numbered 6, after V lost 7 bases and J lost 2 bases. CDR3 sequence: CASSGLANTDTQYF. The CDR3 region has the DNA TGTGCCAGCTCCGGACTAGCCAACACAGATACGCAGTATTTT. Complete variable domain (other parts from reference TRBV9 and TRBJ2-3): DSGVTQTPKHLITATGQRVTLRCSPRSGDLSVYWYQQSLDQGLQFLIQYYNGEERAKGNILERFSAQQFPDLHSELNLSSLELGDSALYFCASSGLANTDTQYFGPGTRLTVL.

The gene calls are TRBV27 and TRBJ2-2; D could derive from TRBD1 or TRBD2 (6 bases each). The CDR3 totals 16 residues. The germline V gene has CDR1 MNHEY and CDR2 SMNVEV (reference sequence). The V end was cut by 6 bases, the J end by 5 bases, with 19 bases between. CDR3: CASRPLFWGATGELFF. CDR3 nucleotide sequence: TGTGCCAGCAGACCCCTCTTTTGGGGGGCTACCGGGGAGCTGTTTTTT.

This clone was counted only a few times. The chain uses TRBV29-1 and TRBJ2-2, with D possibly matching TRBD1 (8 bases). Germline V gives CDR1 SQVTM, CDR2 ANQGSEA. V lost 7 bases and J 4 bases, leaving 13 bases between the germline ends. This CDR3 has 13 amino acids. The CDR3 spells CSGNRGGTGELFF. In DNA form, the CDR3 reads TGCAGCGGAAACAGGGGGGGCACCGGGGAGCTGTTTTTT.

This chain uses TRBV9 with TRBJ2-2, with D uncertain. Germline CDR1 and CDR2: SGDLS and YYNGEE. The ends were cut back, 0 bases at V and 4 bases at J, with 4 bases in the middle. CDR3 length: 13 residues. The CDR3 region is CASSVEITGELFF. DNA of the CDR3: TGTGCCAGCAGCGTAGAAATCACCGGGGAGCTGTTTTTT.

This sequence joins TRBV18 and TRBJ1-5; D remains unclear. V dropped 3 bases and J dropped 4 bases, with 4 bases sitting between them. The V gene's germline CDR1 is KGHSH and CDR2 LQKENI. The CDR3 is 12 amino acids. The CDR3 is CASSPTNQPQHF. DNA of the CDR3: TGTGCCAGCTCACCTACTAATCAGCCCCAGCATTTT.

J is TRBJ2-5 and V is TRBV12-3 or TRBV12-4; D gene ambiguous. V lost 1 base and J lost 5, with 5 bases in between. This CDR3 region has 12 residues. In DNA, the CDR3 is TGTGCCAGCAGTTTAGTTTTGGAGACCCAGTACTTC. Its protein is CASSLVLETQYF.

The chain joins TRBV18 to TRBJ2-2; D not resolved. The CDR3 has 14 residues. Germline CDR1 and CDR2: KGHSH and LQKENI. Deletions cut 2 bases from V and 2 bases from J, with 6 bases between. The CDR3 nucleotides read TGTGCCAGCTCACCAATAGGAAACACCGGGGAGCTGTTTTTT. It encodes CASSPIGNTGELFF.

The chain combines TRBV3-1 (or the pseudogene TRBV3-2) with TRBJ1-2, with unresolved D. V was trimmed by 0 bases and J by 4 bases, leaving 9 bases between them. The CDR3 sequence is 14 residues long. Looked up from germline, CDR1 is LGHDT and CDR2 is YNNKEL (reference sequence). The CDR3 region has the DNA TGTGCCAGCAGCCAAGATCCGCGCGGCTATGGCTACACCTTC. It yields the protein CASSQDPRGYGYTF.

The genes are TRBV11-3 and TRBJ2-3; 7 positions match TRBD1. Unmatched junction bases numbered 3, after V lost 5 bases and J lost 4 bases. From germline, CDR1 is SGHNT and CDR2 YENEEA. The CDR3 loop spans 13 amino acids. This CDR3 reads CASSIQGSDTQYF. The CDR3 nucleotides read TGTGCCAGCAGCATACAGGGGTCAGATACGCAGTATTTT.

This rearrangement joins TRBV5-1 to TRBJ2-4, with no clear D. V was trimmed by 0 bases and J by 0 bases, leaving 7 bases between them. The CDR3 runs 15 residues. The V gene's germline CDR1 is SGHRS and CDR2 YFSETQ. CDR3 region: CASSLVMAAKNIQYF. In nucleotides, the CDR3 is TGCGCCAGCAGCTTGGTCATGGCAGCCAAAAACATTCAGTACTTC.

In this sample, this clone turned up once. The genes are TRBV5-4 and TRBJ2-5; 7 bases fit TRBD2. Germline CDR1 and CDR2: SGHNT and YYREEE (reference sequence). This CDR3 has 13 amino acids. The V and J ends lost 3 bases and 5 bases, in that order; junction bases with no gene match: 4. This CDR3 reads CASSSGLVETQYF. Written as DNA, the CDR3 is TGTGCCAGCAGCTCTGGACTAGTGGAGACCCAGTACTTC.

This clone has only a few counts. V and J are TRBV6-2 or TRBV6-3 and TRBJ1-1, with a possible D match to TRBD1 (6 bases). Looked up from germline, CDR1 is MNHEY and CDR2 is SVGEGT. This CDR3 has 17 residues. Trimming stripped 2 bases from V and 1 base from J, with 17 bases between. CDR3 in DNA: TGTGCCAGCAGTTACAAGCCTACAGGGTCGGCGAACACTGAAGCTTTCTTT. It is translated as CASSYKPTGSANTEAFF.

The chain carries TRBV9 and TRBJ2-2; tentative D call: TRBD2 (6 bases). V was clipped by 5 bases and J by 4 bases, with 15 bases between them. Per germline, CDR1 SGDLS and CDR2 YYNGEE. The CDR3 covers 15 residues. DNA for the CDR3: TGTGCCAGCAGTAACGGGAGAACCGCCACCGGGGAGCTGTTTTTT. Translation gives CASSNGRTATGELFF.

This chain links TRBV19 with TRBJ1-1; 9 nucleotides agree with TRBD1. J lost 4 bases, V lost 3 bases, and 15 bases had no gene match. From germline, CDR1 is LNHDA and CDR2 SQIVND (reference sequence). This CDR3 is 18 amino acids long. The CDR3 region is CASSIKLWDRVVVTEAFF. For the CDR3, the DNA is TGTGCCAGTAGTATTAAGCTGTGGGACAGGGTAGTAGTCACTGAAGCTTTCTTT.

The chain is built from TRBV5-4 and TRBJ2-1, with D possibly matching TRBD1 (6 bases). Germline CDR1 reads SGHNT; CDR2 reads YYREEE (reference sequence). Trimming shortened V by 3 bases and J by 0 bases, and 13 bases separated the two germline ends. The CDR3 contains 16 residues. DNA of the CDR3: TGTGCCAGCAGCTCCTCAGGGGACCTCTCCTACAATGAGCAGTTCTTC. Its translation: CASSSSGDLSYNEQFF.

The CDR3 nucleotides read TGTGCCAGCAGCTTAGAGGCTCTCAATTCACCCCTCCACTTT. Translation: CASSLEALNSPLHF. The J gene is TRBJ1-6, the V gene TRBV7-2; D not resolved. This CDR3 is built from 14 residues. The V end lost 1 base, the J end lost 7 bases, and 8 bases lay between the germline ends. Germline-derived CDR1 and CDR2 are SGHTA and FQGNSA.

J is TRBJ1-1 and V is TRBV7-3; D possibly corresponds to TRBD1 (5 bases). V was trimmed by 1 base and J by 5 bases, leaving 11 bases between them. Looked up from germline, CDR1 is SGHTA and CDR2 is FQGTGA. This CDR3 is built from 14 residues. CDR3 sequence reads: CASSLSRVGTEAFF. In nucleotides, the CDR3 is TGTGCCAGCAGCTTAAGCAGGGTAGGGACTGAAGCTTTCTTT.

The chain combines TRBV25-1 with TRBJ2-7, with TRBD1 as a possible D gene (5 bases). Trimming took off 6 bases at V and 0 bases at J, with 9 bases between the two ends. This CDR3 is 13 amino acids long. Germline CDR1 reads MGHDK; CDR2 reads SYGVNS. This CDR3 is CASRVGDSYEQYF. The CDR3 DNA is TGTGCCAGCAGGGTAGGGGACTCCTACGAGCAGTACTTC.

The chain is built from TRBV6-5 and TRBJ1-1, with D unclear. Trimming took off 10 bases at V and 0 bases at J, with 15 bases between the two ends. Per the germline V gene, CDR1 is MNHEY and CDR2 is SVGAGI. The CDR3 runs 14 residues. CDR3 amino acids: CATQTQPMNTEAFF. The DNA of the CDR3 is TGTGCCACACAGACCCAGCCGATGAACACTGAAGCTTTCTTT.

J is TRBJ1-4 and V is TRBV24-1; the D is unclear. Trimming shortened V by 12 bases and J by 0 bases, and 7 bases separated the two germline ends. The CDR3 extends over 12 amino acids. The germline CDR1 and CDR2 sequences are KGHDR and SFDVKD. The CDR3 sequence is CASDATNEKLFF. The CDR3 DNA reads as TGTGCCTCGGACGCAACTAATGAAAAACTGTTTTTT.

V is TRBV20-1 and J is TRBJ2-7; no firm D call. The ends were cut back, 0 bases at V and 4 bases at J, with 4 bases in the middle. Germline CDR1 and CDR2: DFQATT and SNEGSKA (reference sequence). This CDR3 comprises 11 residues. DNA of the CDR3: TGCAGTGCTAGAGAAACGTACGAGCAGTACTTC. Protein sequence: CSARETYEQYF.